Sequencing of this TCR beta chain was carried out in a study of regulatory T cells in long-lasting Graves disease. Study-level information: The antithyroid drugs taken by newly diagnosed Graves' patients had been used for under 3 months.

Through Arm-PCR of CDR3 regions and iRepertoire HTBI primers, TCR beta libraries were built. MiXCR, applied by TCRdb to the multiplex PCR reads, yields one record per CDR3 protein. This sample carries over 300,000 distinct CDR3 sequences, 15% to 19% of them seen once, and the ten largest clones take about a fifth. The time point was: newly diagnosed GD, antithyroid drugs for less than 3 months. Extracted PBMC RNA gave rise to the TCR library. Whole-study findings and limits: Newly diagnosed Graves' patients had higher TCR diversity than persistent ones. Accuracy was possibly reduced by small sample size.

This CDR3 contains 14 residues. The V gene's germline CDR1 is KGHSH and CDR2 LQKENI. V was clipped by 6 bases and J by 5 bases, with 14 bases between them. Ten or more counts support this clonotype. Its specificity is unknown. This sequence joins TRBV18 and TRBJ2-1; D is unclear. The sequence was obtained from a female donor with Graves disease. The starting material was peripheral blood mononuclear cells (PBMCs), obtained at new diagnosis, from a patient treated with antithyroid drugs. In DNA, the CDR3 is TGTGCCAGCTCCCCCCCAGAGAACGACAATGAGCAGTTCTTC. Translation: CASSPPENDNEQFF. Supplemented by reference TRBV18 and TRBJ2-1, the full variable domain reads NAGVMQNPRHLVRRRGQEARLRCSPMKGHSHVYWYRQLPEEGLKFMVYLQKENIIDESGMPKERFSAEFPKEGPSILRIQQVVRGDSAAYFCASSPPENDNEQFFGPGTRLTVL.